The 19 T cell receptor beta chains listed next were all sequenced from one sample in a study of cytomegalovirus exposure and HLA in healthy donors. It was with 60 Vbeta and 13 Jbeta primers that the PCR ran. The table came from immunoSEQ multiplex PCR; TCRdb's copy has only in-frame clones and leaves some out. The sample includes about 84,000 clones, 55% to 65% of them seen just once. Sequenced material: PBMCs. The receptor source for this set is a middle-aged woman in good health and CMV-seropositive.

The CDR3 region has the DNA TGCGCCAGCAGCCCGGGAGGGCCGCGGACCGGGGAGCTGTTTTTT. Protein product: CASSPGGPRTGELFF. This chain uses TRBV4-1 with TRBJ2-2; 8 bases map to TRBD2. CDR1 and CDR2 from the germline V gene are MGHRA and YSYEKL. V shed 4 bases and J 5 bases; nucleotides not matched to a gene: 6. This CDR3 is 15 amino acids long.

The chain recombines TRBV7-9 with TRBJ1-1; 7 bases are shared with TRBD1. Germline CDR1 SEHNR, CDR2 FQNEAQ (reference sequence). This CDR3 is built from 13 residues. Trimming cost V 3 bases and J 6 bases; bases outside gene matches: 4. Written as DNA, the CDR3 is TGTGCCAGCAGCTTTGGACAGGACTCTGAAGCTTTCTTT. Translation gives CASSFGQDSEAFF.

CDR3 region: CASSPGTSGTGDTQYF. CDR3 nucleotide sequence: TGTGCCAGCAGCCCAGGGACTAGCGGGACGGGAGATACGCAGTATTTT. The chain carries TRBV7-9 and TRBJ2-3; TRBD2 matches 13 bases. CDR3 length: 16 residues. Germline V lookup: CDR1 SEHNR, CDR2 FQNEAQ (reference sequence). With V trimmed by 5 bases and J by 5 bases, 7 bases remained unmatched. The variable domain in full, with the rest retrieved from reference TRBV7-9 and TRBJ2-3, is DTGVSQNPRHKITKRGQNVTFRCDPISEHNRLYWYRQTLGQGPEFLTYFQNEAQLEKSRLLSDRFSAERPKGSFSTLEIQRTEQGDSAMYLCASSPGTSGTGDTQYFGPGTRLTVL.

This chain connects TRBV5-1 to TRBJ2-7, with TRBD2 as a possible D gene (5 bases). The ends were cut back, 0 bases at V and 3 bases at J, with 7 bases in the middle. Germline V gene sequence: CDR1 SGHRS, CDR2 YFSETQ. The CDR3 runs to 13 residues. CDR3 amino acids: CASSLGGLYEQYF. The CDR3 bases are TGCGCCAGCAGCTTGGGAGGACTCTACGAGCAGTACTTC.

The CDR3 sequence is CASSSAYEQYF. CDR3 sequence (DNA): TGTGCCAGCAGTTCTGCCTACGAGCAGTACTTC. This sequence joins TRBV6-5 and TRBJ2-5; D is unclear. The J call may be faulty, since TRBJ2-7 better matches the DNA end. This CDR3 has 11 amino acids. Germline V gives CDR1 MNHEY, CDR2 SVGAGI.

V and J are TRBV9 and TRBJ2-7, with D possibly matching TRBD2 (5 bases). The CDR3 runs 12 residues. V dropped 3 bases and J dropped 4 bases, with 8 bases sitting between them. CDR1 and CDR2 from the germline V gene are SGDLS and YYNGEE. CDR3 sequence: CASSAGEYEQYF. CDR3 DNA: TGTGCCAGCAGCGCCGGGGAATACGAGCAGTACTTC.

J is TRBJ2-3 and V is TRBV1; the table names TRBD2, a call not compared with the DNA. TRBV1 is recorded as a pseudogene. CDR3 length equals 16 residues. The CDR3 nucleotides are TGCACCAGCAGCCAAGACGTTAGCGGGAGAGGGGATACGCAGTATTTT. It translates to CTSSQDVSGRGDTQYF.

The V and J genes are TRBV7-3 and TRBJ2-3; tentatively, D is TRBD1 (5 bases). Trimming pared 5 bases from V and 7 bases from J, leaving 19 bases between. The germline CDR1 and CDR2 sequences are SGHTA and FQGTGA. CDR3 size: 15 residues. The CDR3 protein is CASSPDNSLGYTQYF. The CDR3 nucleotides read TGTGCCAGCAGCCCGGACAATAGTTTAGGGTATACGCAGTATTTT. The whole variable domain, filled in from reference TRBV7-3 and TRBJ2-3, reads GAGVSQTPSNKVTEKGKYVELRCDPISGHTALYWYRQSLGQGPEFLIYFQGTGAADDSGLPNDRFFAVRPEGSVSTLKIQRTERGDSAVYLCASSPDNSLGYTQYFGPGTRLTVL.

The gene calls are TRBV28 and TRBJ2-1; a possible D gene is TRBD2 (5 bases). Trimming took off 0 bases at V and 6 bases at J, with 15 bases between the two ends. Looked up from germline, CDR1 is MDHEN and CDR2 is SYDVKM. This CDR3 has 16 amino acids. In DNA, the CDR3 is TGTGCCAGCAGTTTATGGAGGACTCAACTCACCAATGAGCAGTTCTTC. Translated: CASSLWRTQLTNEQFF.

V and J are TRBV5-1 and TRBJ1-1; TRBD1 might be the D (6 bases). The germline V gene encodes CDR1 SGHRS and CDR2 YFSETQ. V was pared by 0 bases and J by 0 bases, with 9 bases between. The CDR3 loop spans 15 amino acids. CDR3 loop: CASSLGDNMNTEAFF. CDR3 nucleotide sequence: TGCGCCAGCAGCTTGGGGGACAACATGAACACTGAAGCTTTCTTT.

This clone was recorded a few times. The chain combines TRBV7-2 with TRBJ1-1; D ambiguous. Germline V gene data show CDR1 as SGHTA and CDR2 as FQGNSA. The CDR3 runs 13 residues. Between the trimmed V and J ends, which lost 8 bases and 0 bases, there was a span of 10 bases. The CDR3 region has the DNA TGTGCCAGCGGAGGGAGAGTGAACACTGAAGCTTTCTTT. Amino acid sequence: CASGGRVNTEAFF.

CDR3 loop: CASKTGGTDNYGYTF. Written as DNA, the CDR3 is TGTGCCAGCAAAACTGGCGGGACAGATAACTATGGCTACACCTTC. The chain couples TRBV28 to TRBJ1-2; 7 bases map to TRBD1. Germline V lookup: CDR1 MDHEN, CDR2 SYDVKM. CDR3 length equals 15 residues. J gave up 1 base and V 7 bases, and 9 bases lay outside the gene matches.

The chain has TRBV4-3 and TRBJ2-1, with 10 bases aligning to TRBD2. Per the germline V gene, CDR1 is LGHNA and CDR2 is YSLEER. This CDR3 contains 17 residues. The V segment lost 0 bases and the J segment 3 bases; nucleotides outside the gene matches: 5. The CDR3 spells CASSQDTSGVLYNEQFF. In DNA form, the CDR3 reads TGCGCCAGCAGCCAAGATACTAGCGGGGTCCTCTACAATGAGCAGTTCTTC.

The V gene is TRBV19, the J gene TRBJ1-1; the match to TRBD1 covers 8 bases. V lost 0 bases and J lost 6; bases outside the gene matches: 0. The germline V gene encodes CDR1 LNHDA and CDR2 SQIVND (reference sequence). The CDR3 consists of 13 residues. In DNA, the CDR3 is TGTGCCAGTAGTATAGACAGGGGGCCTGAAGCTTTCTTT. Its translation is CASSIDRGPEAFF.

This chain joins TRBV7-8 and TRBJ2-1; 16 bases line up with TRBD2. The germline V gene has CDR1 SGHVS and CDR2 FQNEAQ. V gave up 4 bases and J gave up 8 bases; unmatched junction bases: 8. The CDR3 has 17 amino acids. The DNA for the CDR3 is TGTGCCAGCAGCTCCGGGACTAGCGGGAGGGCCGTTGATGAGCAGTTCTTC. It yields the protein CASSSGTSGRAVDEQFF.

This clone was detected a few times. The chain uses TRBV6-4 and TRBJ2-3, with 9 bases aligning to TRBD2. The V gene end was trimmed by 0 bases and the J gene end by 3 bases; junction bases not matched to a gene: 4. This CDR3 is built from 16 residues. Germline CDR1 reads MRHNA; CDR2 reads SNTAGT. In DNA, the CDR3 is TGTGCCAGCAGTGACTCGGCGGGAGGGCCGACAGATACGCAGTATTTT. Translating gives CASSDSAGGPTDTQYF.

The gene calls are TRBV28 and TRBJ2-1, with 7 bases that match TRBD2. The J segment lost 3 bases and the V segment lost 5 bases, leaving 7 bases of the junction unmatched. This CDR3 comprises 15 residues. The germline CDR1 and CDR2 sequences are MDHEN and SYDVKM. In nucleotides, the CDR3 is TGTGCCAGCAGTGCGGCTAGCGGAGACTACAATGAGCAGTTCTTC. Translation gives CASSAASGDYNEQFF. The full variable domain, with the rest looked up from reference TRBV28 and TRBJ2-1, is DVKVTQSSRYLVKRTGEKVFLECVQDMDHENMFWYRQDPGLGLRLIYFSYDVKMKEKGDIPEGYSVSREKKERFSLILESASTNQTSMYLCASSAASGDYNEQFFGPGTRLTVL.

The chain uses TRBV11-3 and TRBJ2-5; the D is unclear. V was trimmed by 4 bases and J by 1 base, leaving 10 bases between them. The germline gives CDR1 SGHNT, CDR2 YENEEA. This CDR3 contains 14 residues. The CDR3 loop is CASSSTESQETQYF. Here the CDR3 DNA reads TGTGCCAGCAGCTCAACAGAGTCCCAAGAGACCCAGTACTTC.

CDR3 in amino acids: CASSPLGGEGAGELFF. DNA of the CDR3: TGTGCCAGCAGCCCCTTGGGGGGGGAAGGCGCCGGGGAGCTGTTTTTT. J is TRBJ2-2 and V is TRBV9, with 7 bases fitting TRBD2. Germline V gene data show CDR1 as SGDLS and CDR2 as YYNGEE. This CDR3 spans 16 amino acids. Unmatched junction bases numbered 12, after V lost 4 bases and J lost 6 bases. The complete variable domain, with remaining parts taken from reference TRBV9 and TRBJ2-2, reads DSGVTQTPKHLITATGQRVTLRCSPRSGDLSVYWYQQSLDQGLQFLIQYYNGEERAKGNILERFSAQQFPDLHSELNLSSLELGDSALYFCASSPLGGEGAGELFFGEGSRLTVL.